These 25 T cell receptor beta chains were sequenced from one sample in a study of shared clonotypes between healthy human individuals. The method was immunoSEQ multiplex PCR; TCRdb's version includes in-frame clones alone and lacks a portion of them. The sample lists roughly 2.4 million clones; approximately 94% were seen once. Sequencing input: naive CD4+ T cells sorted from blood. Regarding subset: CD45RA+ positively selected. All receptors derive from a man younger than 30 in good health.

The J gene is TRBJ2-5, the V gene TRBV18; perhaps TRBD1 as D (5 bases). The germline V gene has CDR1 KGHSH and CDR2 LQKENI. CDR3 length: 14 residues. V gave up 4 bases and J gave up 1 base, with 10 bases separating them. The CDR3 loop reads CASSLSGAQETQYF. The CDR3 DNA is TGTGCCAGCTCACTTAGTGGGGCCCAAGAGACCCAGTACTTC. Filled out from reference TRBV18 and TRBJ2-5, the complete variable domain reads NAGVMQNPRHLVRRRGQEARLRCSPMKGHSHVYWYRQLPEEGLKFMVYLQKENIIDESGMPKERFSAEFPKEGPSILRIQQVVRGDSAAYFCASSLSGAQETQYFGPGTRLLVL.

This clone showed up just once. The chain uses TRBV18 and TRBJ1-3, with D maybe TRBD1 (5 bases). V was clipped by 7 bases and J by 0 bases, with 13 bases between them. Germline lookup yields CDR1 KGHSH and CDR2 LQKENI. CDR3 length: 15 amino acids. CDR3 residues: CASLNGQRSGNTIYF. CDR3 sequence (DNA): TGTGCCAGCTTGAACGGACAACGCTCTGGAAACACCATATATTTT.

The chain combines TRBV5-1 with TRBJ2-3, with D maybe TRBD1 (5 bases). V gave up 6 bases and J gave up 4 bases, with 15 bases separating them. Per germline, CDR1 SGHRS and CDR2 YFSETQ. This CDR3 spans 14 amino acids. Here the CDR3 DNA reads TGCGCCAGCACCATGCCTGGGGCTGCAGATACGCAGTATTTT. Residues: CASTMPGAADTQYF.

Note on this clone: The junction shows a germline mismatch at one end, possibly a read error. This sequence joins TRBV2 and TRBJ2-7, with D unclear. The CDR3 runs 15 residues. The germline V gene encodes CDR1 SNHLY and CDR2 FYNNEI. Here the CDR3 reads CASSQAEVSSYEQYF. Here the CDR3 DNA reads TGTGCCAGCAGTCAAGCCGAGGTATCCTCCTACGAGCAGTACTTC. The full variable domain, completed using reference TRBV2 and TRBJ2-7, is EPEVTQTPSHQVTQMGQEVILRCVPISNHLYFYWYRQILGQKVEFLVSFYNNEISEKSEIFDDQFSVERPDGSNFTLKIRSTKLEDSAMYFCASSQAEVSSYEQYFGPGTRLTVT.

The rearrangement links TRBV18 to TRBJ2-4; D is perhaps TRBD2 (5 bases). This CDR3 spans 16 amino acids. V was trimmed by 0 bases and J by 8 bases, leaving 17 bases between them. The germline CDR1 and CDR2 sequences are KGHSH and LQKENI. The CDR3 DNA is TGTGCCAGCTCACCACCGAAGAGGGTTAGTGAATACATTCAGTACTTC. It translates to CASSPPKRVSEYIQYF.

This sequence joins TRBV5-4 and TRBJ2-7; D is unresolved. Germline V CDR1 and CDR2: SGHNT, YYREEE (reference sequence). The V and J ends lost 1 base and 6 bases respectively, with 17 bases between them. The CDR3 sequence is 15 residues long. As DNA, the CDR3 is TGTGCCAGCAGCTTGCTATCTAACCCAGGCGGCGAGCAGTACTTC. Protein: CASSLLSNPGGEQYF.

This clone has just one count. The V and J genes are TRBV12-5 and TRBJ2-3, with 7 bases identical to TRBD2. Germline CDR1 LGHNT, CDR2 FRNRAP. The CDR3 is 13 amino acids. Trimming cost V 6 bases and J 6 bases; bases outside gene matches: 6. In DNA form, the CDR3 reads TGTGCTAGTGGGAGACTAGCATCGGATACGCAGTATTTT. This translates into CASGRLASDTQYF.

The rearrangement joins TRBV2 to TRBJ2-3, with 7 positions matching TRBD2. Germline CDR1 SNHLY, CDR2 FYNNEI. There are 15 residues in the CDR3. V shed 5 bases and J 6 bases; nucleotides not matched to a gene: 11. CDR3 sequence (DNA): TGTGCCAGCAGTTGGGGGGGAAGGAAAGAGGATACGCAGTATTTT. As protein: CASSWGGRKEDTQYF. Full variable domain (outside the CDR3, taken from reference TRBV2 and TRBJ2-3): EPEVTQTPSHQVTQMGQEVILRCVPISNHLYFYWYRQILGQKVEFLVSFYNNEISEKSEIFDDQFSVERPDGSNFTLKIRSTKLEDSAMYFCASSWGGRKEDTQYFGPGTRLTVL.

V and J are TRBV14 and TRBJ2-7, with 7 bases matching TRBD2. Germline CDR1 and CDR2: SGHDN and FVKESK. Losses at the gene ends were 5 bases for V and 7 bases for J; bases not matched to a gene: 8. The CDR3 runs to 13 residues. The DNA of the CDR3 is TGTGCCAGCAGCAGCGCGGGAGTAGGGGAGCAGTACTTC. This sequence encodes CASSSAGVGEQYF.

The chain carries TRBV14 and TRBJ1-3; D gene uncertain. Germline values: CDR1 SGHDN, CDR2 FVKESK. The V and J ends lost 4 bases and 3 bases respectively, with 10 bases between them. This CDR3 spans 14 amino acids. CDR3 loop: CASSPLAFGNTIYF. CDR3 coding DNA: TGTGCCAGCAGCCCATTGGCGTTTGGAAACACCATATATTTT.

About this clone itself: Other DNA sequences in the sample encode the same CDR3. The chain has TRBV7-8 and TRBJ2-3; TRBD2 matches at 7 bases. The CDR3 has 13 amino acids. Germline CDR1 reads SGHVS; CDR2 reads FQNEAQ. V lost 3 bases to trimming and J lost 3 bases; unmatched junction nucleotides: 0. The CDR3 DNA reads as TGTGCCAGCAGCTTGGGAGGGACAGATACGCAGTATTTT. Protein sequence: CASSLGGTDTQYF.

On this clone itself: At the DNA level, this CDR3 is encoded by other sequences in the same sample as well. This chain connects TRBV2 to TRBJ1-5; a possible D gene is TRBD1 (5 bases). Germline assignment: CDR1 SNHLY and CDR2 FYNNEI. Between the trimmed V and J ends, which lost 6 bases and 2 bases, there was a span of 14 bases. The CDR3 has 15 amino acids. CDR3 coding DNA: TGTGCCAGCAGCCCAGGGACTGGAGGCAATCAGCCCCAGCATTTT. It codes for CASSPGTGGNQPQHF.

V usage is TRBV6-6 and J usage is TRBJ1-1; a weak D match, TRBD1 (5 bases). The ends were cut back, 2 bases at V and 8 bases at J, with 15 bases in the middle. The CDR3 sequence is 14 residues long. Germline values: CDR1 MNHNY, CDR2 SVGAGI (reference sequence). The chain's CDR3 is CASSYGDFSPEAFF. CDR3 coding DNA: TGTGCCAGCAGTTACGGGGACTTCAGCCCGGAAGCTTTCTTT.

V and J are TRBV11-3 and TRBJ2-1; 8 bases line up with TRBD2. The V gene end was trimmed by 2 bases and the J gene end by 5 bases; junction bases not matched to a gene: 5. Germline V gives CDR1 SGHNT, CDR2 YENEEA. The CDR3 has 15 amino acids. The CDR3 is CASSLIAGTNNEQFF. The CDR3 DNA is TGTGCCAGCAGCTTAATAGCGGGGACTAACAATGAGCAGTTCTTC.

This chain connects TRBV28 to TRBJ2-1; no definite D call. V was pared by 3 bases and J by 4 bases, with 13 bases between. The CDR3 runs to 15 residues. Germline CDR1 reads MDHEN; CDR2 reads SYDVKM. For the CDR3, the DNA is TGTGCCAGCAGTTTCAGAGGATTCGGTTACAATGAGCAGTTCTTC. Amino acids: CASSFRGFGYNEQFF.

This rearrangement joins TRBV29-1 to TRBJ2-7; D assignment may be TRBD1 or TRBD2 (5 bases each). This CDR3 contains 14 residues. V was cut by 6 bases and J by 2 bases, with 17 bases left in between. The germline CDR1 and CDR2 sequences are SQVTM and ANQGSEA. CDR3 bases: TGCAGCGTGATATTACCGGGACGCCCCTACGAGCAGTACTTC. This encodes CSVILPGRPYEQYF.

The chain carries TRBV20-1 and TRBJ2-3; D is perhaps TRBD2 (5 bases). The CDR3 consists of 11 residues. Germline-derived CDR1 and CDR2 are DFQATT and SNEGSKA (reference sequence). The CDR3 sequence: CRSGSTDTQYF. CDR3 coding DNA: TGCAGGAGCGGCTCCACAGATACGCAGTATTTT.

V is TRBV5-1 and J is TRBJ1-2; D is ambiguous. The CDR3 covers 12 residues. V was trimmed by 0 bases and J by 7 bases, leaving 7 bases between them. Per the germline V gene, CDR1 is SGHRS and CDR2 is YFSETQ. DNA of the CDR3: TGCGCCAGCAGCTTGGCGGTAGGTGGCTACACCTTC. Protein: CASSLAVGGYTF.

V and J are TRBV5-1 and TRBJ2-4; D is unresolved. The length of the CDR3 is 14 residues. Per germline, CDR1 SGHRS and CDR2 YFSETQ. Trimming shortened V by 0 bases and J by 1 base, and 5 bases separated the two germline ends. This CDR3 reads CASSLGPAKNIQYF. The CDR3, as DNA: TGCGCCAGCAGCTTGGGTCCGGCCAAAAACATTCAGTACTTC.

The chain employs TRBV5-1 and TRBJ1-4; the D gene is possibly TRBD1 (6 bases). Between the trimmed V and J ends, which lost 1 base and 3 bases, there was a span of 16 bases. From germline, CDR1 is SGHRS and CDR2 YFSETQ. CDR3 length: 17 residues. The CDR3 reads CASSLSLQGGSNEKLFF. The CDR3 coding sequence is TGCGCCAGCAGCTTGAGCCTCCAAGGGGGTTCTAATGAAAAACTGTTTTTT.

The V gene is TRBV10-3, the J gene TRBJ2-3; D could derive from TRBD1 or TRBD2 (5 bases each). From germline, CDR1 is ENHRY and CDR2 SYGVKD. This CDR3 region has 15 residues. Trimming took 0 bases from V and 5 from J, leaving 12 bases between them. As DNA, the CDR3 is TGTGCCATCAGTGAGTCCCAGGGTGGAGGAGATACGCAGTATTTT. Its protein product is CAISESQGGGDTQYF.

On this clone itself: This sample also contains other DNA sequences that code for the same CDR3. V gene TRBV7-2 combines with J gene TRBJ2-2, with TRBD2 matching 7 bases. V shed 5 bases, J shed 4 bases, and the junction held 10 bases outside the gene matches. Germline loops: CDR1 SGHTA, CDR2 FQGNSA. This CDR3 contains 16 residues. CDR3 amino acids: CASSPRASGVTGELFF. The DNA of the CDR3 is TGTGCCAGCAGCCCTAGGGCTAGCGGAGTCACCGGGGAGCTGTTTTTT. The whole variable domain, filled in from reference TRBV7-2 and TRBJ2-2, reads GAGVSQSPSNKVTEKGKDVELRCDPISGHTALYWYRQSLGQGLEFLIYFQGNSAPDKSGLPSDRFSAERTGGSVSTLTIQRTQQEDSAVYLCASSPRASGVTGELFFGEGSRLTVL.

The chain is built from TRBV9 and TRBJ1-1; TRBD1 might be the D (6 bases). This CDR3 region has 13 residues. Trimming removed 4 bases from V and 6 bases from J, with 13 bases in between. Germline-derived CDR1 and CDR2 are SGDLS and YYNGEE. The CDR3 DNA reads TGTGCCAGCAGCAAAGGACAGATGCCTGAAGCTTTCTTT. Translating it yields CASSKGQMPEAFF.

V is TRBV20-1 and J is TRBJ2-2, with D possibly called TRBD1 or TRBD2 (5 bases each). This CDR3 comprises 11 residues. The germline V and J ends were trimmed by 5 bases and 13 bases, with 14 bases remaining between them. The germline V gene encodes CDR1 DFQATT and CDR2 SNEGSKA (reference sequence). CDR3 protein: CSASGTPGLFF. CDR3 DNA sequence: TGCAGTGCTTCTGGGACCCCCGGGCTGTTTTTT.

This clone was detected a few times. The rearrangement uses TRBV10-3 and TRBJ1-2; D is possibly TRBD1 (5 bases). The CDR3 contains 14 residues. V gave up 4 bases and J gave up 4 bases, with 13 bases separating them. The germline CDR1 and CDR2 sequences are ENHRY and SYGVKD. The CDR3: CAISVGERGYGYTF. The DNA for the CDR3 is TGTGCCATCAGTGTTGGGGAAAGGGGCTATGGCTACACCTTC.